These 9 T cell receptor beta chains share one sample of origin, sequenced in a study of CD8+CD57+ T cells in acquired aplastic anemia. Profiling that covered TCR beta VDJ and CDR3 relied on genomic DNA as its template. Via MiXCR, TCRdb re-called the reads, giving one row per CDR3 protein. The data contain about 420,000 distinct CDR3 sequences, 55% to 75% of them singletons. Input material: sorted CD4+, CD8+, or CD8+CD57+ T cells (not recorded which) from PBMCs. These receptors came from a human donor in good health, serving as a control.

V is TRBV7-9 and J is TRBJ1-2; D is possibly TRBD1 (6 bases). The length of the CDR3 is 14 residues. V lost 5 bases to trimming and J lost 8 bases, with 18 bases between them. Germline CDR1 is SEHNR and CDR2 is FQNEAQ (reference sequence). The CDR3 region is CASSRGTAGGGYTF. In DNA form, the CDR3 reads TGTGCCAGCAGCCGGGGCACCGCGGGGGGCGGCTACACCTTC.

J is TRBJ1-1 and V is TRBV10-2; maybe TRBD1 (5 bases). Between the trimmed V and J ends, which lost 3 bases and 6 bases, there was a span of 14 bases. Germline-derived CDR1 and CDR2 are WSHSY and SAAADI. The CDR3 is made up of 14 amino acids. The chain's CDR3 is CASSDPGYSAEAFF. The CDR3 nucleotides are TGCGCCAGCAGTGACCCAGGGTACAGTGCTGAAGCTTTCTTT.

This clonotype was seen repeatedly, ten times or more. The chain employs TRBV20-1 and TRBJ2-7; unclear D gene. V was cut by 0 bases and J by 2 bases, with 8 bases left in between. Germline V gene data show CDR1 as DFQATT and CDR2 as SNEGSKA (reference sequence). This CDR3 is 13 amino acids long. The CDR3 DNA is TGCAGTGCTAGAGATCACTTAGCCTACGAGCAGTACTTC. This encodes CSARDHLAYEQYF.

J is TRBJ1-2 and V is TRBV7-9; D might be TRBD1 (6 bases). The CDR3 is 12 residues long. Germline-derived CDR1 and CDR2 are SEHNR and FQNEAQ (reference sequence). The ends were cut back, 1 base at V and 9 bases at J, with 9 bases in the middle. As DNA, the CDR3 is TGTGCCAGCAGCTTAGGACAGGCGCGCTACACCTTC. Protein sequence: CASSLGQARYTF.

The genes are TRBV9 and TRBJ1-2; no firm D call. Trimming removed 6 bases from V and 5 bases from J, with 17 bases in between. Germline lookup yields CDR1 SGDLS and CDR2 YYNGEE. CDR3 size: 14 residues. CDR3 sequence reads: CASTRREDPYGYTF. CDR3 DNA sequence: TGTGCCAGCACCCGAAGAGAAGATCCTTATGGCTACACCTTC.

The CDR3 spells CASSLDGGLGQYF. The CDR3 nucleotides are TGCGCCAGCAGCTTGGATGGGGGGCTGGGCCAGTACTTC. This chain uses TRBV5-1 with TRBJ2-5; D possibly uses TRBD1 or TRBD2 (6 bases each). The V gene's germline CDR1 is SGHRS and CDR2 YFSETQ. CDR3 size: 13 residues. V lost 0 bases, J lost 10 bases, and 13 bases lay in between.

J is TRBJ2-3 and V is TRBV12-5, with D perhaps matching TRBD1 (6 bases). V dropped 9 bases and J dropped 6 bases, with 13 bases sitting between them. The CDR3 contains 12 residues. Germline V gene sequence: CDR1 LGHNT, CDR2 FRNRAP. CDR3 nucleotide sequence: TGTGCTAGCGCCCCAGGGGCCGATACGCAGTATTTT. Its protein is CASAPGADTQYF.

The chain recombines TRBV29-1 with TRBJ1-1, with 7 bases identical to TRBD1. CDR1 is SQVTM, CDR2 ANQGSEA, per germline. V shed 7 bases and J 3 bases; nucleotides not matched to a gene: 14. CDR3 length equals 15 residues. CDR3 loop: CSAREGAVRHTEAFF. The CDR3 DNA reads TGCAGCGCCAGAGAGGGGGCAGTTAGACACACTGAAGCTTTCTTT.

This clonotype occurred many times. This chain uses TRBV12-5 with TRBJ2-1; D uncertain. Germline lookup yields CDR1 LGHNT and CDR2 FRNRAP. The CDR3 loop spans 14 amino acids. Deletions cut 0 bases from V and 6 bases from J, with 9 bases between. CDR3 sequence (DNA): TGTGCTAGTGGTTTGGTAGCGAGTCTCAATGAGCAGTTCTTC. Protein product: CASGLVASLNEQFF.